A selection of T cell receptor beta chains follows, all from one sample in a study of T cell repertoires in cytomegalovirus infection. TCRdb passed the reads through MiXCR, listing each CDR3 protein once. Of a few hundred thousand distinct CDR3 sequences in the sample, around a tenth were seen once. The sequenced material came from PBMCs. These receptors were collected from a human donor in good health (CMV status not recorded). Some clones in this sample may be carry-over from other donors' samples. The CDR3 runs from the conserved cysteine through the conserved F or W. The order of the fields is V gene, clone size, D gene, J gene, CDR3 DNA, CDR3 protein. D genes are given only for firm matches. A row's size may be missing; if present it is once, few, many or a size class.

TRBV5-3	few	NA	TRBJ2-3	TGTGCCAGCAGCTACCGACAGGTAGATACGCAGTATTTT	CASSYRQVDTQYF
TRBV28	NA	NA	TRBJ2-7	TGTGCCAGCAGTTTAAGTCTCGGCAACTACGAGCAGTACTTC	CASSLSLGNYEQYF
TRBV28	many	NA	TRBJ1-1	TGTGCCAGCAGTTTAGGAAGTTGGGGGGCGAGAGGAGCTTTCTTT	CASSLGSWGARGAFF
TRBV7-3	few	NA	TRBJ1-4	TGTGCCAGCAGCTTAACAGCAGGGGAGACAACTAATGAAAAACTGTTTTTT	CASSLTAGETTNEKLFF
TRBV6-1	NA	NA	TRBJ1-1	TGTGCCGTTCAGTCGAACACTGAAGCTTTCTTT	CAVQSNTEAFF
TRBV7-2	few	NA	TRBJ1-1	TGTGCCAGCAGCCTACCGGGAAACACTGAAGCTTTCTTT	CASSLPGNTEAFF
TRBV6-5	NA	NA	TRBJ2-6	TGTGCCAGCAGTTACTCAAGGGCTGGGGCCAACGTCCTGACTTTC	CASSYSRAGANVLTF
TRBV19	many	NA	TRBJ1-1	TGTGCCAGTAAGGATGGGGGGCGTAGGATGAACACTGAAGCTTTCTTT	CASKDGGRRMNTEAFF
TRBV7-2	many	NA	TRBJ1-2	TGTGCCAGCAGGCCGGGAGTGAGCTATGGCTACACCTTC	CASRPGVSYGYTF
TRBV29-1	few	TRBD1	TRBJ2-1	TGCAGCGTTCTACTAGAGGGACAGGGGCTGTACAATGAGCAGTTCTTC	CSVLLEGQGLYNEQFF
TRBV20-1	few	TRBD2	TRBJ2-1	TGCAGTGCTAGGTCGGCTAGCGGGAACCTCCGGGGCTCCTACAATGAGCAGTTCTTC	CSARSASGNLRGSYNEQFF
TRBV6-1	many	NA	TRBJ1-6	TGTGCCAGCGGACGCTCCTATAATTCACCCCTCCACTTT	CASGRSYNSPLHF
TRBV2	few	TRBD1	TRBJ1-2	TGTGCCAGCAGAGTTAAGGGACAGAAAGGGCCTGGCTACACCTTC	CASRVKGQKGPGYTF
TRBV15	few	NA	TRBJ2-5	TGTGCCACCAGCAGGAGGGTAGAGACCCAGTACTTC	CATSRRVETQYF
TRBV12-3/TRBV12-4	NA	NA	TRBJ1-3	TGTGCCAGCGTTGACCCTGGAAACACCATATATTTT	CASVDPGNTIYF
TRBV12-3/TRBV12-4	few	TRBD1	TRBJ1-1	TGTGCCAGCAGTTTAGCAAGGGGGCTAATGAACACTGAAGCTTTCTTT	CASSLARGLMNTEAFF
TRBV7-8	NA	TRBD2	TRBJ2-1	TGTGCCAGCAAACCTTTCCATAGCGGGGCCTCCTACAATGAGCAGTTCTTC	CASKPFHSGASYNEQFF
TRBV12-3/TRBV12-4	many	TRBD1	TRBJ2-6	TGTGCCACCCAGCACAGGGGATGGTCTGGGGCCAACGTCCTGACTTTC	CATQHRGWSGANVLTF
TRBV9	few	NA	TRBJ2-3	TGTGCCAGTACCCGGGAGCCTAGCACAGATACGCAGTATTTT	CASTREPSTDTQYF
TRBV29-1	few	NA	TRBJ2-3	TGCAGCGTTGGCTTGGGCGGCACAGATACGCAGTATTTT	CSVGLGGTDTQYF
TRBV7-8	NA	TRBD2	TRBJ2-1	TGTGCCAGCAGCTTAGGTGGGACTAGCGGTAAGCAGTTCTTC	CASSLGGTSGKQFF
TRBV19	few	NA	TRBJ2-3	TGTGCCAGTAGTACAGGGGCCCCTCGGACAGGCACAGATACGCAGTATTTT	CASSTGAPRTGTDTQYF
TRBV11-1	many	NA	TRBJ1-1	TGTGCCAGCAGCTTTGAGACAACAAGGTCGGGAGCTTTCTTT	CASSFETTRSGAFF
TRBV7-6	few	NA	TRBJ2-7	TGTGCCAGCAGTTTACAGAGCTCCTACGAGCAGTACTTC	CASSLQSSYEQYF
TRBV6-1	many	TRBD2	TRBJ2-7	TGTGCCAGCAGTCCCGGTTCGGGGGGCTCCTACGAGCAGTACTTC	CASSPGSGGSYEQYF
TRBV5-5	few	TRBD1	TRBJ1-2	TGTGCCAGCAGCTTCGGGACAGGGTTTGGCTACACCTTC	CASSFGTGFGYTF
TRBV6-8	few	NA	TRBJ1-1	TGTGCCAGCAAGAGACAGACAAACACTGAAGCTTTCTTT	CASKRQTNTEAFF
TRBV12-3/TRBV12-4	many	TRBD1	TRBJ1-6	TGTGCCAGCAGTCTACAGGGGGCGCTTAATTCACCCCTCCACTTT	CASSLQGALNSPLHF
TRBV19	few	NA	TRBJ2-7	TGTGCCAGTAGTTCCCCGGGAGAGCAGTACTTC	CASSSPGEQYF
TRBV7-2	many	TRBD2	TRBJ2-7	TGTGCCAGCAGCCGTGAAGCGGGGGGGCGAACCGAGCAGTACTTC	CASSREAGGRTEQYF
TRBV12-3/TRBV12-4	many	TRBD2	TRBJ2-1	TGTGCCAGCAGTTTTATTGCGGGAGGTTTTAGTGAGCAGTTCTTC	CASSFIAGGFSEQFF
TRBV7-6	few	NA	TRBJ1-1	TGTGCCAGCACTGAAGCTTTCTTT	CASTEAFF
TRBV7-8	many	NA	TRBJ1-2	TGTGCCAGCAGCTTGGCGGGACTAAACTATGGCTACACCTTC	CASSLAGLNYGYTF
TRBV7-2	many	NA	TRBJ2-5	TGTGCCAGCAGCTTAGTTGGGGCGGGAAACTTGCAAGAGACCCAGTACTTC	CASSLVGAGNLQETQYF
TRBV5-6	NA	NA	TRBJ2-1	TGTGCCAGCAGCTTGGGGGCGGGGAGCTCCTACAATGAGCAGTTCTTC	CASSLGAGSSYNEQFF
TRBV7-6	NA	NA	TRBJ1-1	TGTGCCAGCAGCTTAGAATCCTCTATCACTGAAGCTTTCTTT	CASSLESSITEAFF
TRBV28	few	NA	TRBJ2-5	TGTGCCAGCAGTTGGGGAGACGGGGAAGAGACCCAGTACTTC	CASSWGDGEETQYF
TRBV4-1	many	NA	TRBJ2-2	TGCGCCAGCAGCCTGCTGAAGGCCACGAACACCGGGGAGCTGTTTTTT	CASSLLKATNTGELFF
TRBV3-1	NA	TRBD2	TRBJ2-1	TGTGCCAGCAGCCTACTAGCGGGGGCCCATGAGCAGTTCTTC	CASSLLAGAHEQFF
TRBV7-2	few	NA	TRBJ1-3	TGTGCCAGCAGCTTAATGGTTGTTTCTCTTGGAAACACCATATATTTT	CASSLMVVSLGNTIYF
TRBV7-2	few	NA	TRBJ1-1	TGTGCCAGCAGCTTATTGGGTCAGGGACGGAGCGCTGAAGCTTTCTTT	CASSLLGQGRSAEAFF
TRBV6-5	few	TRBD1	TRBJ1-3	TGTGCCAGCAGTCCTGGGGGACAGGCTTCTGGAAACACCATATATTTT	CASSPGGQASGNTIYF
TRBV6-1	few	NA	TRBJ2-1	TGTGCCAGCAGCGCCCTTAGCGGCCCTTACTTCAATGAGCAGTTCTTC	CASSALSGPYFNEQFF
TRBV6-8	few	NA	TRBJ2-2	TGTGCCAGCAGACCGGAAAGAATTGTGGCCGGGGAGCTGTTTTTT	CASRPERIVAGELFF
TRBV7-9	NA	TRBD1	TRBJ2-7	TGTGCCAGCAGCCCCGGGACAGGGGGGACCTACGAGCAGTACTTC	CASSPGTGGTYEQYF
TRBV12-3/TRBV12-4	many	TRBD1	TRBJ2-7	TGTGCCAGCAGTTTCACAGGGGATCTATCCTACGAGCAGTACTTC	CASSFTGDLSYEQYF
TRBV7-9	many	NA	TRBJ1-2	TGTGCCAGCAGCTTAGCGCGAGGCAGTGAGCGTGGCTACACCTTC	CASSLARGSERGYTF
TRBV4-2	NA	TRBD2	TRBJ2-7	TGTGCCAGCAGCCAATTCGTGGGGTCTAGCGGGAGGGGATACGAGCAGTACTTC	CASSQFVGSSGRGYEQYF
TRBV11-2	NA	NA	TRBJ2-7	TGTGCCAGCAGCGCGTACGAGCAGTACTTC	CASSAYEQYF
TRBV6-1	NA	NA	TRBJ2-7	TGTGCCAGCAGTTCCAGGGGAAGGTACGAGCAGTACTTC	CASSSRGRYEQYF
TRBV11-2	NA	NA	TRBJ1-2	TGTGCCAGCAGTTTCGCCGGCGACGGCTACACCTTC	CASSFAGDGYTF
TRBV7-9	few	NA	TRBJ1-2	TGTGCCAGCGCAGGTCTAATCCTAAACTATGGCTACACCTTC	CASAGLILNYGYTF
TRBV7-2	NA	NA	TRBJ2-2	TGTGCCAGCAGCCTATTTCGGAGTGGGGTCGGGGAGCTGTTTTTT	CASSLFRSGVGELFF
TRBV7-8	many	NA	TRBJ2-5	TGTGCCAGCAGTCACTTAGGGTACCAAGAGACCCAGTACTTC	CASSHLGYQETQYF